The T cell receptor beta chain described here comes from a study of graft-versus-host responses after intestinal transplantation. The wider study: Grafts that recipients had were multivisceral, liver-intestinal, or isolated intestinal transplants. Anti-thymocyte globulin induction, then tacrolimus and steroids for roughly 3 years, went to all recipients.

Grafts had their tissue processed, releasing intraepithelial and lamina propria lymphocytes. The study, taken as a whole, reports: The study found high graft-versus-host to host-versus-graft clonal ratios in allografts of patients with graft-donor T cell macrochimerism. Some GvH clones were seen earlier in gut or blood, suggesting intestinal origin.

This CDR3 region has 16 residues. Germline V gene lookup returns CDR1 MDHEN and CDR2 SYDVKM. Trimming took 0 bases from V and 8 from J; bases not matched to a gene: 11. This clone was seen only once. No antigen is known for it. The data were produced by immunoSEQ multiplex PCR, yet TCRdb's version contains in-frame clones alone and is incomplete. Of about 21,000 clones listed, approximately 70% are singletons. The chain has TRBV28 and TRBJ1-2, with 8 bases matching TRBD1. The sequence was obtained from a human patient who received an intestinal transplant, so some T cells may come from the graft donor. Sequenced material: ileum tissue, taken approximately 3 weeks after intestinal transplant. The CDR3, as DNA: TGTGCCAGCAGTTTATGGGCCCGGGACAGGACAGACGGCTACACCTTC. The encoded protein is CASSLWARDRTDGYTF.